The 30 T cell receptor beta chains below were found in one sample sequenced in a study of shared clonotypes between healthy human individuals. Assay used: immunoSEQ multiplex PCR; TCRdb lists only in-frame clones, some missing. The repertoire holds fewer than 400,000 clones, with over 65% as singletons. Sequencing input: memory CD4+ T cells sorted from blood. Indicated subset: CD45RA-negative fraction. The source is a man aged 25-45 years in good health.

V is TRBV10-3 and J is TRBJ2-3; D gene ambiguous. The length of the CDR3 is 15 residues. V was pared by 0 bases and J by 4 bases, with 11 bases between. Germline V gives CDR1 ENHRY, CDR2 SYGVKD. In DNA, the CDR3 is TGTGCCATCAGTGAGTCGAAATCAAACGCAGATACGCAGTATTTT. It translates to CAISESKSNADTQYF.

The chain uses TRBV11-1 and TRBJ2-1; possible D gene TRBD2, 5 bases. The germline V gene encodes CDR1 SGHAT and CDR2 FQDESV (reference sequence). The length of the CDR3 is 13 residues. Trimming took 4 bases from V and 9 from J, leaving 13 bases between them. CDR3 residues: CASSSAVGSEQFF. CDR3 nucleotides: TGTGCCAGCAGCTCTGCGGTGGGGAGTGAGCAGTTCTTC.

As for this clone: The conserved final phenylalanine or tryptophan is absent from the CDR3, which likely points to a read error. This rearrangement joins TRBV5-1 to TRBJ1-2; D is uncertain. Germline assignment: CDR1 SGHRS and CDR2 YFSETQ. Trimming shortened V by 0 bases and J by 7 bases, and 19 bases separated the two germline ends. This CDR3 contains 16 residues. CDR3 amino acids: CASSLGSVQASAGYTL. The CDR3, as DNA: TGCGCCAGCAGCTTGGGATCGGTGCAGGCCTCCGCTGGCTACACCCTC.

This chain uses TRBV7-2 with TRBJ1-5; 8 bases line up with TRBD1. J lost 3 bases, V lost 5 bases, and 6 bases had no gene match. The CDR3 length is 15 residues. Germline V gives CDR1 SGHTA, CDR2 FQGNSA. CDR3 protein: CASSITGGDNQPQHF. CDR3 DNA sequence: TGTGCCAGCAGCATTACAGGGGGGGACAATCAGCCCCAGCATTTT.

This clone appeared a few times. This chain connects TRBV5-4 to TRBJ1-2, with TRBD1 identical over 9 bases. The V gene's germline CDR1 is SGHNT and CDR2 YYREEE (reference sequence). There are 16 residues in the CDR3. With 0 bases clipped from V and 3 bases from J, the junction kept 6 bases outside the gene matches. As DNA, the CDR3 is TGTGCCAGCAGCTTGGGTAACAGGGGGCTTGACTATGGCTACACCTTC. It specifies CASSLGNRGLDYGYTF.

This chain joins TRBV19 and TRBJ2-1; 11 nucleotides agree with TRBD2. CDR3 size: 16 residues. The V gene end was trimmed by 1 base and the J gene end by 9 bases; junction bases not matched to a gene: 8. CDR1 is LNHDA, CDR2 SQIVND, per germline (reference sequence). The CDR3 loop reads CASSIVAGGPRIEQFF. The CDR3 DNA is TGTGCCAGTAGTATAGTAGCGGGAGGGCCTCGGATTGAGCAGTTCTTC.

This clone showed up just once. The rearrangement uses TRBV11-3 and TRBJ2-2; TRBD1 is a possible D gene (5 bases). The CDR3 extends over 16 amino acids. CDR1 is SGHNT, CDR2 YENEEA, per germline. V dropped 4 bases and J dropped 8 bases, with 20 bases sitting between them. The CDR3 DNA reads TGTGCCAGCAGCTCCGGTTGGGGCAGTCCAACGGGGGAGCTGTTTTTT. Translating it yields CASSSGWGSPTGELFF.

This clone was detected only a few times. This sequence joins TRBV10-3 and TRBJ2-1; 7 bases are a match to TRBD2. V lost 10 bases, J lost 7 bases, and 13 bases stayed unmatched. CDR3 length: 14 amino acids. Germline CDR1 reads ENHRY; CDR2 reads SYGVKD. The CDR3 loop reads CATFDPGLPNEQFF. As DNA, the CDR3 is TGTGCCACTTTCGACCCGGGACTACCGAATGAGCAGTTCTTC.

The rearrangement links TRBV18 to TRBJ2-2, with D unresolved. V was clipped by 5 bases and J by 5 bases, with 9 bases between them. Per the germline V gene, CDR1 is KGHSH and CDR2 is LQKENI. There are 13 residues in the CDR3. The CDR3, as DNA: TGTGCCAGCTCAGGTTTGGAGACCGGGGAGCTGTTTTTT. Amino acid sequence: CASSGLETGELFF.

The chain has TRBV7-8 and TRBJ2-3, with unresolved D. CDR1 is SGHVS and CDR2 is FQNEAQ in the germline V gene. Trimming shortened V by 5 bases and J by 3 bases, and 9 bases separated the two germline ends. The CDR3 contains 13 residues. The CDR3: CASSQRKTDTQYF. CDR3 nucleotides: TGTGCCAGCAGCCAACGTAAAACAGATACGCAGTATTTT.

CDR3 nucleotides: TGCGCCAGCAGAGGGGGTTCCTACGAGCAGTACTTC. It codes for CASRGGSYEQYF. The genes are TRBV5-1 and TRBJ2-7; weak D call: TRBD1 (6 bases). In germline, CDR1 is SGHRS, CDR2 YFSETQ. The CDR3 sequence is 12 residues long. Trimming stripped 5 bases from V and 1 base from J, with 7 bases between.

The genes are TRBV25-1 and TRBJ2-7, with 10 bases identical to TRBD1. The CDR3 totals 15 residues. Germline-derived CDR1 and CDR2 are MGHDK and SYGVNS. The V and J ends lost 3 bases and 7 bases, in that order; junction bases with no gene match: 9. CDR3 in DNA: TGTGCCAGCAGTGAGGACAGACAGGGGGCGAATGAGCAGTACTTC. Amino acid sequence: CASSEDRQGANEQYF.

V is TRBV6-1 and J is TRBJ2-7; 7 bases align to TRBD2. The trim removed 2 bases at V and 2 bases at J, leaving 9 bases unmatched. The V gene's germline CDR1 is MNHNS and CDR2 SASEGT. The length of the CDR3 is 16 residues. This CDR3 reads CASSETIISGAYEQYF. CDR3 in DNA: TGTGCCAGCAGTGAAACGATTATAAGCGGGGCCTACGAGCAGTACTTC.

The V and J genes are TRBV7-9 and TRBJ1-2, with a tentative D call TRBD1 (5 bases). V lost 2 bases and J 4 bases, leaving 8 bases between the germline ends. There are 13 residues in the CDR3. CDR1 SEHNR and CDR2 FQNEAQ come from the germline V gene (reference sequence). CDR3 bases: TGTGCCAGCAGCTTACTCACAGGCTATGGCTACACCTTC. It specifies CASSLLTGYGYTF.

This chain joins TRBV28 and TRBJ2-6, with D unclear. Germline values: CDR1 MDHEN, CDR2 SYDVKM. The CDR3 has 12 amino acids. V lost 4 bases and J lost 2, with 0 bases in between. The CDR3 region is CASSSGANVLTF. CDR3 in DNA: TGTGCCAGCAGTTCTGGGGCCAACGTCCTGACTTTC.

This clone was counted only a few times. This chain uses TRBV5-4 with TRBJ1-1; the match to TRBD1 covers 8 bases. CDR1 and CDR2 (germline): SGHNT, YYREEE (reference sequence). The V and J ends lost 0 bases and 0 bases, in that order; junction bases with no gene match: 1. The CDR3 is 15 residues long. CDR3 residues: CASSLGQGLNTEAFF. CDR3 DNA sequence: TGTGCCAGCAGCTTGGGACAGGGGTTGAACACTGAAGCTTTCTTT.

This clone was observed at least ten times. The genes are TRBV7-2 and TRBJ2-1, with 9 bases matching TRBD2. Germline assignment: CDR1 SGHTA and CDR2 FQGNSA. With V trimmed by 5 bases and J by 7 bases, 9 bases remained unmatched. The CDR3 extends over 15 amino acids. CDR3 sequence (DNA): TGTGCCAGCAGCAGAGGGACTAGCCGACAGAATGAGCAGTTCTTC. It encodes CASSRGTSRQNEQFF.

The J gene is TRBJ1-1, the V gene TRBV28; tentative D call: TRBD1 (6 bases). V lost 4 bases and J 10 bases, leaving 13 bases between the germline ends. Germline assignment: CDR1 MDHEN and CDR2 SYDVKM. This CDR3 has 12 amino acids. In nucleotides, the CDR3 is TGTGCCAGCAGTTCTAGTTCCAGGGGAGCTTTCTTT. It encodes CASSSSSRGAFF.

The gene calls are TRBV9 and TRBJ2-1, with 10 bases matching TRBD2. Germline V gives CDR1 SGDLS, CDR2 YYNGEE. V lost 7 bases to trimming and J lost 3 bases; unmatched junction nucleotides: 1. CDR3 length: 13 residues. The CDR3 loop reads CASASGSYNEQFF. As DNA, the CDR3 is TGTGCCAGCGCTAGCGGGAGCTACAATGAGCAGTTCTTC.

The chain carries TRBV7-2 and TRBJ2-1, with 8 nucleotides matching TRBD2. CDR1 and CDR2 from the germline V gene are SGHTA and FQGNSA. V dropped 1 base and J dropped 9; count of bases not matched to a gene: 5. This CDR3 region has 14 residues. CDR3 sequence: CASSLGSRGGEQFF. In DNA, the CDR3 is TGTGCCAGCAGCTTAGGCTCCCGGGGGGGTGAGCAGTTCTTC.

The chain carries TRBV2 and TRBJ1-4; the D is unclear. From germline, CDR1 is SNHLY and CDR2 FYNNEI. Trimming pared 6 bases from V and 5 bases from J, leaving 10 bases between. This CDR3 region has 13 residues. The CDR3 spells CASSVGMNEKLFF. The CDR3 coding sequence is TGTGCCAGCAGCGTGGGGATGAATGAAAAACTGTTTTTT.

This clone was seen once. The genes are TRBV5-4 and TRBJ1-1, with 10 bases lining up with TRBD1. The CDR3 sequence is 16 residues long. After removal of 4 bases from V and 5 bases from J, the junction contained 11 bases not matched to a gene. The germline gives CDR1 SGHNT, CDR2 YYREEE (reference sequence). This chain's CDR3 is CASSGGSTGGGTEAFF. The CDR3, as DNA: TGTGCCAGCAGCGGCGGATCGACAGGGGGCGGGACTGAAGCTTTCTTT.

This clone was detected only once. The genes are TRBV19 and TRBJ2-1; 7 nucleotides line up with TRBD1. J lost 3 bases, V lost 4 bases, and 6 bases had no gene match. Germline CDR1 reads LNHDA; CDR2 reads SQIVND (reference sequence). This CDR3 has 15 residues. The CDR3 spells CASSTRQGVYNEQFF. The CDR3 bases are TGTGCCAGTAGTACTCGTCAGGGGGTCTACAATGAGCAGTTCTTC.

This clone was picked up a small number of times. This same CDR3 is encoded by further DNA sequences in the sample. Written as DNA, the CDR3 is TGTGCCAGCAGCGTAGCTGGACAAGAGACCCAGTACTTC. Its protein product is CASSVAGQETQYF. The rearrangement uses TRBV9 and TRBJ2-5, with D uncertain. Germline V gene lookup returns CDR1 SGDLS and CDR2 YYNGEE. The CDR3 runs to 13 residues. Deletions cut 0 bases from V and 2 bases from J, with 5 bases between.

The genes are TRBV19 and TRBJ2-2; TRBD1 might be the D (7 bases). Trimming removed 5 bases at V and 6 bases at J, with 16 bases between. This CDR3 comprises 15 residues. Germline-derived CDR1 and CDR2 are LNHDA and SQIVND (reference sequence). The chain's CDR3 is CASSPQGGFPGELFF. The CDR3 nucleotides read TGTGCCAGTAGTCCGCAGGGGGGTTTCCCCGGGGAGCTGTTTTTT.

The rearrangement joins TRBV15 to TRBJ2-1, with TRBD2 identical over 10 bases. Germline V gives CDR1 LNHNV, CDR2 YYDKDF (reference sequence). The J segment lost 0 bases and the V segment lost 7 bases, leaving 9 bases of the junction unmatched. The CDR3 runs 17 residues. The CDR3 protein is CATTPPRTSGSYNEQFF. The CDR3 DNA follows: TGTGCCACCACCCCTCCCAGGACTAGCGGCTCCTACAATGAGCAGTTCTTC. The variable domain in full, completed from reference TRBV15 and TRBJ2-1, reads DAMVIQNPRYQVTQFGKPVTLSCSQTLNHNVMYWYQQKSSQAPKLLFHYYDKDFNNEADTPDNFQSRRPNTSFCFLDIRSPGLGDTAMYLCATTPPRTSGSYNEQFFGPGTRLTVL.

This clone was observed a single time. This sequence joins TRBV19 and TRBJ2-2, with D perhaps TRBD1 (5 bases). This CDR3 is 17 amino acids long. The germline gives CDR1 LNHDA, CDR2 SQIVND (reference sequence). Trimming stripped 7 bases from V and 1 base from J, with 19 bases between. CDR3 residues: CASKGRAGIENTGELFF. In nucleotides, the CDR3 is TGTGCCAGTAAGGGTCGTGCAGGGATTGAGAACACCGGGGAGCTGTTTTTT.

The chain joins TRBV12-5 to TRBJ2-7; no firm D call. In germline, CDR1 is LGHNT, CDR2 FRNRAP. This CDR3 has 15 residues. The V end was cut by 10 bases, the J end by 3 bases, with 22 bases between. CDR3 protein: CATRELRHSVYEQYF. CDR3 DNA sequence: TGTGCTACTAGAGAACTGCGGCACTCAGTCTACGAGCAGTACTTC. The entire variable domain, with the rest obtained from reference TRBV12-5 and TRBJ2-7, is as follows: DARVTQTPRHKVTEMGQEVTMRCQPILGHNTVFWYRQTMMQGLELLAYFRNRAPLDDSGMPKDRFSAEMPDATLATLKIQPSEPRDSAVYFCATRELRHSVYEQYFGPGTRLTVT.

This clone occurred many times. Additional DNA sequences in this sample encode the identical CDR3. The J gene is TRBJ1-1, the V gene TRBV29-1; D is ambiguous. CDR3 size: 13 residues. The V end lost 1 base, the J end lost 1 base, and 7 bases lay between the germline ends. CDR1 is SQVTM and CDR2 is ANQGSEA in the germline V gene. In nucleotides, the CDR3 is TGCAGCGTTGAAGGGGGAGGGAACACTGAAGCTTTCTTT. Its translation: CSVEGGGNTEAFF.

The V gene is TRBV29-1, the J gene TRBJ2-2; the D gene could be TRBD1 or TRBD2 (5 bases each). This CDR3 is 14 amino acids long. V gave up 6 bases and J gave up 1 base, with 12 bases separating them. Germline loops: CDR1 SQVTM, CDR2 ANQGSEA. CDR3 region: CSVHGGGNTGELFF. In DNA form, the CDR3 reads TGCAGCGTGCATGGGGGTGGGAACACCGGGGAGCTGTTTTTT.